This paragraph covers one T cell receptor beta chain sequence. Its antigen is still unknown. Here immunoSEQ multiplex PCR was the method, and the copy in TCRdb shows in-frame clones only, minus some. The data hold 100,000 to 140,000 clones, with around 90% observed a single time. The ends were cut back, 4 bases at V and 8 bases at J, with 17 bases in the middle. The germline V gene has CDR1 SGHTA and CDR2 FQGNSA. This CDR3 has 15 amino acids. This entry is derived from a study of T cell responses to AZD1222 COVID-19 vaccine. Study-level findings and limits: Of the AZD1222 recipients, only 5 to 7 were seropositive at baseline. It should be noted that donors were predominantly white British and more often female, and clonal diversity was possibly underestimated.

The sequencing here drew on peripheral blood, taken 28 days after the second AZD1222 dose. The receptor was isolated from an adult who received the AZD1222 COVID-19 vaccine. V gene TRBV7-2 combines with J gene TRBJ1-4, with D perhaps TRBD1 (5 bases). The chain's CDR3 is CASSSPSRGYEKLFF. For the CDR3, the DNA is TGTGCCAGCAGCTCCCCCTCCCGGGGGTACGAAAAACTGTTTTTT.